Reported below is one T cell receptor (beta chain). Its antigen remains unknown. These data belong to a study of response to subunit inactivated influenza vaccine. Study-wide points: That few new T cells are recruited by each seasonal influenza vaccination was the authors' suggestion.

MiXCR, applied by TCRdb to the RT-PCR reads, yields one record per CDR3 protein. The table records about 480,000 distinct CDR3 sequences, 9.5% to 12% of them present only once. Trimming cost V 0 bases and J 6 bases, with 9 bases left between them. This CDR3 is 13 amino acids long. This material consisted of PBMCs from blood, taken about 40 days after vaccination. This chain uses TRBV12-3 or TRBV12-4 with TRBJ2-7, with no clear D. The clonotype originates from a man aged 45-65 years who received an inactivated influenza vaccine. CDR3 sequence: CASSLAWALEQYF. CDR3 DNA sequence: TGTGCCAGCAGTTTAGCGTGGGCCCTCGAGCAGTACTTC.